These 32 T cell receptor beta chains were sequenced from one sample in a study of vaccination and CD4 T cells after COVID-19. Documented treatment: roughly 10-day PBMC culture with coronavirus spike peptide pools or control peptides (ViraFEST assay). The Oncomine TCR Beta short-read assay was what sequenced the DNA obtained from cultured CD4+ T cells. Using its own MiXCR run on the PCR reads, TCRdb lists one record per CDR3 protein. Of over 20,000 distinct CDR3 sequences listed, about 51% were seen once; the top ten hold 4.6%. The antigens of these receptors remain unknown. The sequenced sample was CD4+ T cells from blood, cultured in vitro. These receptors were collected from a human donor who had recovered from COVID-19.

In its sample, this clonotype was seen once. V usage is TRBV12-3 or TRBV12-4 and J usage is TRBJ1-2, with no clear D. V was trimmed by 6 bases and J by 4 bases, leaving 9 bases between them. The CDR3 is 12 amino acids. The CDR3 protein is CASSRGLYGYTF. CDR3 nucleotide sequence: TGTGCCAGCAGCCGTGGACTCTATGGCTACACCTTC.

The chain uses TRBV7-9 and TRBJ1-2; D is unclear. Looked up from germline, CDR1 is SEHNR and CDR2 is FQNEAQ (reference sequence). V was clipped by 2 bases and J by 4 bases, with 5 bases between them. The CDR3 is made up of 12 amino acids. For the CDR3, the DNA is TGTGCCAGCAGCTTAAGCAGCTATGGCTACACCTTC. Translating it yields CASSLSSYGYTF.

The chain is built from TRBV19 and TRBJ2-1; 11 positions agree with TRBD2. The junction had 11 bases not matched to a gene; V was cut back by 6 bases and J by 4 bases. The germline V gene has CDR1 LNHDA and CDR2 SQIVND (reference sequence). This CDR3 region has 17 residues. The DNA for the CDR3 is TGTGCCAGTAGACGCTGGGGACTAGCGGACAAGTACAATGAGCAGTTCTTC. Protein product: CASRRWGLADKYNEQFF.

V and J are TRBV19 and TRBJ2-5, with 12 positions matching TRBD1. Germline values: CDR1 LNHDA, CDR2 SQIVND (reference sequence). The V segment lost 3 bases and the J segment 5 bases; nucleotides outside the gene matches: 7. This CDR3 has 16 amino acids. The CDR3 coding sequence is TGTGCCAGTAGTATCTCGGGACAGGGGGCGCATGAGACCCAGTACTTC. Amino acids: CASSISGQGAHETQYF.

By share, this clonotype ranks as medium-sized (0.01 to 0.1%). J is TRBJ1-3 and V is TRBV7-2; D may be TRBD1 (5 bases). Germline CDR1 SGHTA, CDR2 FQGNSA. The CDR3 spans 15 residues. The V end lost 7 bases, the J end lost 4 bases, and 17 bases lay between the germline ends. The CDR3 DNA is TGTGCCAGCACCCAAACGGCAGGGTGGGGAAACACCATATATTTT. Translation: CASTQTAGWGNTIYF.

The V call is TRBV2, the J call TRBJ1-5; the match to TRBD1 covers 7 bases. This CDR3 region has 17 residues. Germline V lookup: CDR1 SNHLY, CDR2 FYNNEI. V lost 8 bases, J lost 2 bases, and 15 bases stayed unmatched. The CDR3 DNA reads TGTGCCAGCGTTGGGAGGCCAGGGGGGTATGGCAATCAGCCCCAGCATTTT. It encodes CASVGRPGGYGNQPQHF.

This clonotype occurred a few times. This chain connects TRBV27 to TRBJ1-2; D not resolved. The CDR3 is made up of 14 amino acids. V dropped 3 bases and J dropped 0 bases, with 8 bases sitting between them. Germline V gives CDR1 MNHEY, CDR2 SMNVEV (reference sequence). This chain's CDR3 is CASSFATANYGYTF. Written as DNA, the CDR3 is TGTGCCAGCAGTTTCGCGACGGCTAACTATGGCTACACCTTC.

This clonotype came up once. The junction does not match germline at one end; this may be a read error. V is TRBV7-7 and J is TRBJ2-3, with 8 bases matching TRBD2. This CDR3 has 14 amino acids. Looked up from germline, CDR1 is SSHAT and CDR2 is FNYEAQ (reference sequence). CDR3 coding DNA: TGTGCTAGCAGCGCTAGCGGGAGCACAGATACGCAGTATTTT. Translated, it gives CASSASGSTDTQYF.

The chain has TRBV20-1 and TRBJ2-7; TRBD1 is a possible D gene (5 bases). Germline loops: CDR1 DFQATT, CDR2 SNEGSKA (reference sequence). The CDR3 consists of 14 residues. V gave up 6 bases and J gave up 7 bases, with 22 bases separating them. The CDR3 here is CSATPQGGWREQYF. The CDR3 bases are TGCAGTGCCACTCCTCAGGGTGGCTGGCGGGAGCAGTACTTC.

This clonotype was picked up a small number of times. The gene calls are TRBV7-9 and TRBJ1-5; TRBD1 matches at 7 bases. The V segment lost 5 bases and the J segment 5 bases; nucleotides outside the gene matches: 3. There are 13 residues in the CDR3. Germline loops: CDR1 SEHNR, CDR2 FQNEAQ (reference sequence). This chain's CDR3 is CASSQGGDQPQHF. CDR3 coding DNA: TGTGCCAGCAGCCAGGGGGGGGATCAGCCCCAGCATTTT.

This sequence joins TRBV29-1 and TRBJ1-3, with unresolved D. In germline, CDR1 is SQVTM, CDR2 ANQGSEA. There are 16 residues in the CDR3. Trimming stripped 2 bases from V and 3 bases from J, with 17 bases between. The chain's CDR3 is CSVEKKWPQDGNTIYF. The CDR3 DNA follows: TGCAGCGTTGAAAAGAAGTGGCCGCAGGATGGAAACACCATATATTTT.

This chain links TRBV2 with TRBJ1-5, with D possibly being TRBD1 (5 bases). With 6 bases removed from V and 6 bases from J, the gap between germline ends came to 15 bases. The CDR3 is made up of 14 amino acids. The germline gives CDR1 SNHLY, CDR2 FYNNEI. The CDR3 spells CASRFRVNSQPQHF. CDR3 nucleotide sequence: TGTGCCAGCAGGTTCAGGGTAAACAGTCAGCCCCAGCATTTT.

The gene calls are TRBV7-8 and TRBJ1-5; D not certain. Looked up from germline, CDR1 is SGHVS and CDR2 is FQNEAQ. This CDR3 comprises 15 residues. Trimming pared 1 base from V and 0 bases from J, leaving 7 bases between. The CDR3 is CASSLDGYSNQPQHF. The CDR3 DNA is TGTGCCAGCAGCTTAGACGGATATAGCAATCAGCCCCAGCATTTT.

The chain recombines TRBV28 with TRBJ2-3; D may be TRBD1 or TRBD2 (5 bases each). Germline V CDR1 and CDR2: MDHEN, SYDVKM. CDR3 size: 14 residues. The germline V and J ends were trimmed by 5 bases and 0 bases, with 9 bases remaining between them. In DNA form, the CDR3 reads TGTGCCAGCAGTCCCGGGACCAGCACAGATACGCAGTATTTT. It codes for CASSPGTSTDTQYF. Full variable domain (missing parts from reference TRBV28 and TRBJ2-3): DVKVTQSSRYLVKRTGEKVFLECVQDMDHENMFWYRQDPGLGLRLIYFSYDVKMKEKGDIPEGYSVSREKKERFSLILESASTNQTSMYLCASSPGTSTDTQYFGPGTRLTVL.

This rearrangement joins TRBV5-1 to TRBJ2-7, with 12 positions matching TRBD2. CDR1 is SGHRS, CDR2 YFSETQ, per germline. Trimming took 0 bases from V and 5 from J; bases not matched to a gene: 6. The CDR3 sequence is 16 residues long. CDR3 nucleotide sequence: TGCGCCAGCAGCTTGGTGCTAGCGGGAGGGCAGGACGAGCAGTACTTC. Amino acids: CASSLVLAGGQDEQYF. The whole variable domain, filled in from reference TRBV5-1 and TRBJ2-7, reads KAGVTQTPRYLIKTRGQQVTLSCSPISGHRSVSWYQQTPGQGLQFLFEYFSETQRNKGNFPGRFSGRQFSNSRSEMNVSTLELGDSALYLCASSLVLAGGQDEQYFGPGTRLTVT.

This chain uses TRBV7-6 with TRBJ1-2; D is undetermined. Germline V gene data show CDR1 as SGHVS and CDR2 as FNYEAQ. The CDR3 is made up of 16 amino acids. Trimming removed 2 bases from V and 7 bases from J, with 20 bases in between. CDR3 in amino acids: CASSLTSSQQLGGYTF. CDR3 coding DNA: TGTGCCAGCAGCTTAACCAGTAGCCAGCAATTGGGTGGCTACACCTTC.

The chain carries TRBV30 and TRBJ1-1; TRBD1 is a possible D gene (5 bases). Germline assignment: CDR1 GTSNPN and CDR2 SVGIG (reference sequence). The CDR3 runs to 13 residues. V was pared by 6 bases and J by 4 bases, with 15 bases between. CDR3 bases: TGTGCCTGCTCCACGGGTGGGGGCACTGAAGCTTTCTTT. Protein product: CACSTGGGTEAFF.

The CDR3 DNA reads as TGTGCCAGCAGTTCTTTTTCGGGGGGGCCCTACAATGAGCAGTTCTTC. Translation: CASSSFSGGPYNEQFF. The V gene is TRBV27, the J gene TRBJ2-1; TRBD2 matches at 8 bases. The germline CDR1 and CDR2 sequences are MNHEY and SMNVEV (reference sequence). With 4 bases clipped from V and 2 bases from J, the junction kept 7 bases outside the gene matches. This CDR3 contains 16 residues.

The count of this clonotype is one. J is TRBJ1-2 and V is TRBV7-8; D gene ambiguous. V was clipped by 4 bases and J by 2 bases, with 8 bases between them. Per germline, CDR1 SGHVS and CDR2 FQNEAQ. The CDR3 totals 13 residues. The CDR3, as DNA: TGTGCCAGCAGCTCTTTGGGGAACTATGGCTACACCTTC. It encodes CASSSLGNYGYTF.

This chain joins TRBV20-1 and TRBJ2-3; possibly TRBD2 for D (6 bases). Trimming removed 1 base from V and 2 bases from J, with 19 bases in between. This CDR3 contains 17 residues. From germline, CDR1 is DFQATT and CDR2 SNEGSKA (reference sequence). CDR3 nucleotides: TGCAGTGCTAGAGGTTTGCAGGCAGGGAGGTCCACAGATACGCAGTATTTT. This encodes CSARGLQAGRSTDTQYF.

To note about this clonotype: The junction departs from germline at one end; a sequencing error may be responsible. The chain is built from TRBV27 and TRBJ1-2; the D gene is possibly TRBD1 (6 bases). The CDR3 loop spans 14 amino acids. In germline, CDR1 is MNHEY, CDR2 SMNVEV (reference sequence). CDR3 in DNA: TGCACCAGCAGTTTATCAACAGGGAGCTATGGCTACACCTTC. This gives the protein CTSSLSTGSYGYTF.

This clonotype was counted a few times. The CDR3 loop reads CSARPLLTEAFF. CDR3 bases: TGCAGTGCTAGACCCCTTCTCACTGAAGCTTTCTTT. This sequence joins TRBV20-1 and TRBJ1-1, with D unclear. This CDR3 has 12 residues. With 2 bases removed from V and 4 bases from J, the gap between germline ends came to 8 bases. The germline V gene encodes CDR1 DFQATT and CDR2 SNEGSKA (reference sequence).

The V gene is TRBV6-5, the J gene TRBJ2-7; 10 positions match TRBD1. The germline gives CDR1 MNHEY, CDR2 SVGAGI. V trimming: 0 bases; J trimming: 0 bases; junction bases outside the gene matches: 14. The CDR3 covers 20 residues. In DNA, the CDR3 is TGTGCCAGCAGTTACTCACATCGGGGACAGGGGTATACCTCCTCCTACGAGCAGTACTTC. Translating it yields CASSYSHRGQGYTSSYEQYF.

This clonotype was seen only a few times. This chain uses TRBV12-3 or TRBV12-4 with TRBJ2-5, with 7 bases identical to TRBD2. With V trimmed by 8 bases and J by 4 bases, 4 bases remained unmatched. CDR3 length: 12 amino acids. The CDR3 sequence is CASGEGGETQYF. DNA for the CDR3: TGTGCCAGCGGGGAGGGAGGAGAGACCCAGTACTTC.

The CDR3 DNA reads TGTGCCAGCGGCCTCACGGGTAGCGGACCTCAGGATACGCAGTATTTT. This gives the protein CASGLTGSGPQDTQYF. This chain connects TRBV6-2 or TRBV6-3 to TRBJ2-3; D possibly corresponds to TRBD2 (6 bases). This CDR3 spans 16 amino acids. CDR1 is MNHEY, CDR2 SVGEGT, per germline. Trimming shortened V by 8 bases and J by 6 bases, and 24 bases separated the two germline ends.

The gene calls are TRBV27 and TRBJ1-1; TRBD1 matches 7 bases. Germline CDR1 MNHEY, CDR2 SMNVEV (reference sequence). CDR3 length: 14 residues. Germline trimming cut 6 bases from V and 7 bases from J; bases unmatched to any gene: 11. The CDR3 DNA reads TGTGCCAGCAGCCTAAAAGGGGGCAGGAATGAAGCTTTCTTT. This codes for CASSLKGGRNEAFF.

V usage is TRBV28 and J usage is TRBJ2-2; 10 bases align to TRBD1. The end of the DNA fits TRBJ1-1 better, so the J call may be wrong. This CDR3 contains 12 residues. Germline V gene sequence: CDR1 MDHEN, CDR2 SYDVKM. CDR3 sequence reads: CASSPRDRGAFF. The CDR3 bases are TGTGCCAGCAGTCCCAGGGACAGGGGAGCTTTCTTT.

The rearrangement joins TRBV30 to TRBJ1-3; perhaps TRBD1 as D (5 bases). This CDR3 is built from 15 residues. Germline V CDR1 and CDR2: GTSNPN, SVGIG (reference sequence). Trimming removed 2 bases at V and 2 bases at J, with 13 bases between. Written as DNA, the CDR3 is TGTGCCTGGAGTCCGGGGCGGAAAACTGGAAACACCATATATTTT. The encoded protein is CAWSPGRKTGNTIYF.

This clonotype came up once. The chain recombines TRBV14 with TRBJ1-6; 7 bases are shared with TRBD1. The CDR3 runs 18 residues. Germline V gene sequence: CDR1 SGHDN, CDR2 FVKESK. The junction had 13 bases not matched to a gene; V was cut back by 0 bases and J by 8 bases. The CDR3 protein is CASSQDKRRQGGYSPLHF. For the CDR3, the DNA is TGTGCCAGCAGCCAAGATAAACGTCGACAGGGTGGATATTCACCCCTCCACTTT.

The chain joins TRBV28 to TRBJ1-2, with D possibly matching TRBD1 (5 bases). The ends were cut back, 4 bases at V and 1 base at J, with 19 bases in the middle. The germline CDR1 and CDR2 sequences are MDHEN and SYDVKM. The CDR3 runs to 17 residues. CDR3 sequence (DNA): TGTGCCAGCAGTTCGGGTTCTTCAAGGGGTTATAACTATGGCTACACCTTC. Translating it yields CASSSGSSRGYNYGYTF.

CDR3 nucleotides: TGTGCCTGGAGAGGCAGCGGAGGCTCCTATAATTCACCCCTCCACTTT. It codes for CAWRGSGGSYNSPLHF. The J gene is TRBJ1-6, the V gene TRBV30, with unresolved D. CDR1 is GTSNPN, CDR2 SVGIG, per germline (reference sequence). The V end lost 3 bases, the J end lost 0 bases, and 12 bases lay between the germline ends. The CDR3 has 16 residues.

This clonotype was found a few times. The rearrangement uses TRBV15 and TRBJ1-5; D not resolved. V was pared by 3 bases and J by 0 bases, with 12 bases between. Germline V gene lookup returns CDR1 LNHNV and CDR2 YYDKDF (reference sequence). The CDR3 runs 16 residues. The CDR3 DNA reads TGTGCCACCAGCAGTTTTAAAGGGTATAGCAATCAGCCCCAGCATTTT. Amino acids: CATSSFKGYSNQPQHF.